The sample holds a few counts of the clone carrying this T cell receptor beta chain. Its cognate antigen is unknown. A much larger clone is a single base away; this may be a read error. The data stem from a study of T cells in Graves' hyperthyroidism and ophthalmopathy. Study context: The blood sample was taken at first diagnosis, before treatment began.

Study-wide results and caveats: In the blood, most expanded thyroid clonotypes above 0.001 appeared as well.

Amplification targeted TCR beta CDR3 regions from RNA transcripts. The TCR CDR3 first-round RT-PCR relied on the HTBI primer set. Each CDR3 protein is one row after TCRdb ran MiXCR on the multiplex PCR reads. The sample carries roughly 200,000 distinct CDR3 sequences, about 17% recorded once. This CDR3 spans 17 amino acids. Germline-derived CDR1 and CDR2 are LNHNV and YYDKDF (reference sequence). After removal of 1 base from V and 3 bases from J, the junction contained 9 bases not matched to a gene. The sample comprised blood. V is TRBV15 and J is TRBJ2-1, with 7 bases that match TRBD2. The receptor's source is a man between 40 and 49 years old with Graves' hyperthyroidism. CDR3 loop: CATSRGVLGDYYNEQFF. The CDR3 DNA sequence: TGTGCCACCAGCAGAGGTGTTTTGGGGGACTACTACAATGAGCAGTTCTTC.